This T cell receptor (beta chain) was captured in a study of blood T cell repertoires in COVID-19. Germline V lookup: CDR1 MDHEN, CDR2 SYDVKM. The CDR3 consists of 12 residues. V lost 5 bases and J lost 12, with 14 bases in between. Sequenced by immunoSEQ multiplex PCR; TCRdb stores in-frame clones only, minus some. The sample has about 70,000 clones; roughly nine tenths are singletons. Sequencing was performed on peripheral blood. This clonotype originated in a man aged 45 to 65 with acute or convalescent COVID-19. J is TRBJ2-1 and V is TRBV28; tentatively, D is TRBD2 (7 bases). The CDR3 DNA sequence: TGTGCCAGCAGTGAACTAGGGGGGGGGCAGTTCTTC. Protein product: CASSELGGGQFF.